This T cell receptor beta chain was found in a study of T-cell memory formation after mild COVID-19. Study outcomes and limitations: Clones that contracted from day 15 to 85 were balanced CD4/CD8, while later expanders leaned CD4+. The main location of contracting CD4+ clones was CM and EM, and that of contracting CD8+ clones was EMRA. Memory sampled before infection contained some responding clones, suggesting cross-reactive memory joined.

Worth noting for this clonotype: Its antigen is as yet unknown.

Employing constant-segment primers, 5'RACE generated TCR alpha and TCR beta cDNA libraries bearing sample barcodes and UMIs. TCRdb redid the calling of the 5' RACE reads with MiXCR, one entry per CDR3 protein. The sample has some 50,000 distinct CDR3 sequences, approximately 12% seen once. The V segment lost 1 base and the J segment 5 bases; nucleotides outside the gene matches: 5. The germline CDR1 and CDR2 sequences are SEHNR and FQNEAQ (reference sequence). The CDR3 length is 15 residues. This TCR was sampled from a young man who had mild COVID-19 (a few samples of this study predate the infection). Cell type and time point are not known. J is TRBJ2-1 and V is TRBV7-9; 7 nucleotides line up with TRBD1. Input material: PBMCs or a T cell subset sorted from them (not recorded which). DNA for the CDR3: TGTGCCAGCAGCTTAGTTTCGACAGGGAACAATGAGCAGTTCTTC. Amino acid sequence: CASSLVSTGNNEQFF.